These T cell receptor beta chains were read from a single sample in a study of T-cell reconstitution after alpha-beta-depleted transplantation in children. TCRdb used MiXCR to reprocess the PCR reads, holding one entry per CDR3 protein. The sample shows some 260,000 distinct CDR3 sequences, 20% to 30% of them seen only once. The starting material was PBMCs, mostly from graft donor cells, obtained 360 days after TCRalphabeta/CD19-depleted stem cell transplant. All receptors derive from a female patient aged 2-9 years who had a stem cell transplant for congenital amegakaryocytic thrombocytopenia, so the T cells may come from the graft donor. Each CDR3 is given with its conserved first and last residue. The order of the fields is J gene, clone size, V gene, CDR3 protein. Part of the rows lack a size; the others show once, few, many or a class for expanded clones.

>TRBJ2-3|NA|TRBV20-1
CSARRLAGDTQYF
>TRBJ2-2|NA|TRBV15
CATSRKRRYTTGTGTGELFF
>TRBJ2-3|few|TRBV4-2
CASNGGDSAYF
>TRBJ2-3|NA|TRBV24-1
CATRGSGTDTQYF
>TRBJ1-1|NA|TRBV20-1
CSADLGLEAFF
>TRBJ1-4|few|TRBV10-3
CAHHEGPGEKLFF
>TRBJ2-7|few|TRBV5-1
CASSLFGNFGPYEQYF
>TRBJ1-5|NA|TRBV6-2/TRBV6-3
CASSYGGGQPQHF
>TRBJ1-4|NA|TRBV12-3/TRBV12-4
CASSLDRGIGATNEKLFF
>TRBJ1-5|NA|TRBV11-2
CASSLHGGLNQPQHF
>TRBJ2-7|few|TRBV10-2
CASNDRTPSYEQYF
>TRBJ2-7|few|TRBV2
CATQTYEQYF
>TRBJ1-5|NA|TRBV4-2
CASSHESNQPQHF
>TRBJ2-1|few|TRBV12-3/TRBV12-4
CASRSGRSSYNEQFF
>TRBJ2-3|NA|TRBV5-1
CASSSDVTDTQYF
>TRBJ2-3|NA|TRBV2
CASTVPGPLPDTQYF
>TRBJ1-1|few|TRBV20-1
CSAREFWKNTEAFF
>TRBJ2-1|NA|TRBV3-1
CASSQAIPFREGPYNEQFF
>TRBJ1-6|NA|TRBV2
CASRKESSYNSPLHF
>TRBJ2-1|few|TRBV5-1
CASRWASHASTEQFF
>TRBJ2-2|NA|TRBV12-5
CASGHYRGAKTGELFF
>TRBJ2-3|many|TRBV29-1
CSVGATWSWSQDTQYF
>TRBJ1-2|NA|TRBV5-8
CASSWDSSSSYNYGYTF
>TRBJ2-1|many|TRBV6-2/TRBV6-3
CASSQSNEQFF
>TRBJ2-1|few|TRBV28
CASSPIGILSYHEQFF
>TRBJ2-3|NA|TRBV5-1
CASSTGTSGPYTDTQYF
>TRBJ2-7|NA|TRBV4-2
CASSQDHRGFFYEQYF
>TRBJ1-5|NA|TRBV20-1
CSATEDRVQPQHF
>TRBJ1-2|NA|TRBV19
CASSSTGTLGYGYTF
>TRBJ1-1|NA|TRBV4-2
CASSQERGFVGTEAFF
>TRBJ1-1|few|TRBV3-1
CASSPDRANTEAFF
>TRBJ2-3|NA|TRBV2
CASSKGGLDTDTQYF
>TRBJ1-1|many|TRBV20-1
CSASGGLNTEAFF
>TRBJ2-1|NA|TRBV20-1
CSASRGRWNEQFF
>TRBJ2-1|many|TRBV12-3/TRBV12-4
CASSHRDRLNNEQFF
>TRBJ2-5|few|TRBV20-1
CSAKSDRETQYF
>TRBJ1-6|few|TRBV7-8
CASSPASSPLHF
>TRBJ2-1|NA|TRBV11-2
CASSLGRGLLLSKGYNEQFF
>TRBJ2-1|NA|TRBV4-2
CASSQPGTKHNEQFF
>TRBJ1-1|few|TRBV10-3
CAISEAGKGPEAFF
>TRBJ1-4|few|TRBV12-3/TRBV12-4
CASSLAVGTNEKLFF
>TRBJ2-7|NA|TRBV20-1
CSAWRQAYEQYF
>TRBJ2-3|NA|TRBV7-8
CAASGRSDTQYF
>TRBJ1-1|few|TRBV13
CASSLVRTEAFF
>TRBJ2-6|many|TRBV15
CATSRGTSSGANVLTF
>TRBJ2-1|NA|TRBV12-3/TRBV12-4
CASSPTSGSYNEQFF
>TRBJ2-2|NA|TRBV5-1
CASSLEGTSGDTGELFF
>TRBJ2-5|NA|TRBV6-2/TRBV6-3
CASSPATRTSGETQYF
>TRBJ2-7|NA|TRBV5-1
CASSFGTGRYEQYF
>TRBJ2-5|once|TRBV18
CASSPPSTQTQYF
>TRBJ2-3|NA|TRBV20-1
CSAPLAGRVTDTQYF
>TRBJ2-2|NA|TRBV6-1
CASRNSGTVNTGELFF
>TRBJ2-1|few|TRBV3-1
CASSPRTGGNEQFF
>TRBJ2-1|NA|TRBV4-1
CASSQEGRHDEQFF
>TRBJ1-5|few|TRBV27
CATADSLKGPQHF
>TRBJ2-2|few|TRBV12-3/TRBV12-4
CASSLFGSSNTGELFF
>TRBJ2-1|many|TRBV12-3/TRBV12-4
CASSRGGRYSYNEQFF
>TRBJ2-2|few|TRBV12-3/TRBV12-4
CASSLALGHTGELFF
>TRBJ1-4|NA|TRBV4-1
CASSQVDRDNEKLFF
>TRBJ2-1|few|TRBV25-1
CASSEYEWRMTFSSPFF